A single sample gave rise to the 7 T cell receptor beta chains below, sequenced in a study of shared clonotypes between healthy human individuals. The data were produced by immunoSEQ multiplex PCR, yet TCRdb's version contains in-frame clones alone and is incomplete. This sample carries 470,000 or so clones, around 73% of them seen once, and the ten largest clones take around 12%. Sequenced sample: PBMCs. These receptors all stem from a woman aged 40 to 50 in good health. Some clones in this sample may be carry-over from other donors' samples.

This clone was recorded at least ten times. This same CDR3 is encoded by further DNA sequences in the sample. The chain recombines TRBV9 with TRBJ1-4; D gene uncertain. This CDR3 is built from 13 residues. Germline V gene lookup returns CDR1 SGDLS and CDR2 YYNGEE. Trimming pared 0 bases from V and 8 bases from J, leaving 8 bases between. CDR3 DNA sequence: TGTGCCAGCAGCGTAGTGTCGGGGGAAAAACTGTTTTTT. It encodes CASSVVSGEKLFF.

The CDR3 protein is CASSKGPGNTEAFF. For the CDR3, the DNA is TGTGCCAGCAGCAAAGGGCCTGGGAACACTGAAGCTTTCTTT. The chain recombines TRBV21-1 with TRBJ1-1; TRBD1 is taken as the D call from the table, unchecked against the DNA. TRBV21-1 counts as a pseudogene. This CDR3 is built from 14 residues.

The CDR3, as DNA: TGTGCCAGTACGGGGACCTATAGCAATCAGCCCCAGCATTTT. It specifies CASTGTYSNQPQHF. The chain employs TRBV19 and TRBJ1-5; the D gene is possibly TRBD1 (5 bases). This CDR3 has 14 residues. V was pared by 7 bases and J by 0 bases, with 10 bases between. The germline CDR1 and CDR2 sequences are LNHDA and SQIVND (reference sequence). Full variable domain (remainder filled in from reference TRBV19 and TRBJ1-5): DGGITQSPKYLFRKEGQNVTLSCEQNLNHDAMYWYRQDPGQGLRLIYYSQIVNDFQKGDIAEGYSVSREKKESFPLTVTSAQKNPTAFYLCASTGTYSNQPQHFGDGTRLSIL.

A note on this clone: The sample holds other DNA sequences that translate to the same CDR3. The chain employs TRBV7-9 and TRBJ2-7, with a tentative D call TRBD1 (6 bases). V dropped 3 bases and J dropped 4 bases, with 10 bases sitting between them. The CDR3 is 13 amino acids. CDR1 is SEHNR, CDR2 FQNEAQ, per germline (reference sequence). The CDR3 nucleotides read TGTGCCAGCAGCTTGGCCGGGACATACGAGCAGTACTTC. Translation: CASSLAGTYEQYF.

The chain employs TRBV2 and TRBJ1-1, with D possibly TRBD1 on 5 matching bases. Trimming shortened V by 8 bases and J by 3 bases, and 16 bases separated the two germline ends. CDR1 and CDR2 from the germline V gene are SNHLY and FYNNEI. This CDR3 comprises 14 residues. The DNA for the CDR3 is TGTGCCAGCGCTGGGACTACTTCGGACACTGAAGCTTTCTTT. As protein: CASAGTTSDTEAFF.

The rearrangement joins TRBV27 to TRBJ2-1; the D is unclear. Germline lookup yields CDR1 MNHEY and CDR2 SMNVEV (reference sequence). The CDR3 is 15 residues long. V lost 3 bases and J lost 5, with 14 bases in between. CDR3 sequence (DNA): TGTGCCAGCAGTTTTCGCAGGCAAGAGAACAATGAGCAGTTCTTC. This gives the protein CASSFRRQENNEQFF.

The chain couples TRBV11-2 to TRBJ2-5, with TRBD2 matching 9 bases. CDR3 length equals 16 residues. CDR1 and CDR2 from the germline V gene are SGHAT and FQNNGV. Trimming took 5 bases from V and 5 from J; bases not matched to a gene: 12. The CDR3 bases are TGTGCCAGCAGCCCACGGGTAGCGGGAGCGGATGAGACCCAGTACTTC. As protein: CASSPRVAGADETQYF.